The text below deals with one T cell receptor (beta chain). Its specificity is unknown. The PCR had 60 Vbeta and 13 Jbeta primers. This table comes from immunoSEQ multiplex PCR, and its TCRdb copy is limited to in-frame clones, with some not included. The sample shows over 150,000 clones, approximately 80% of them seen only once. This sample is part of a study of cytomegalovirus exposure and HLA in healthy donors. Whole-study results and caveats: In a later analysis, donors in an Asian-associated ancestry cluster reportedly had fewer N-insertions in productive TCRs than the cohort mean.

The sequenced material came from PBMCs. The receptor was derived from a woman aged 25 to 39 in good health and CMV-seropositive.

For the CDR3, the DNA is TGTGCCAGTCGCGGGACAGGTCGTTCTAGCTCCTATAATTCACCCCTCCACTTT. Its protein is CASRGTGRSSSYNSPLHF. This sequence joins TRBV18 and TRBJ1-6; TRBD1 aligns across 8 bases. J lost 0 bases, V lost 9 bases, and 13 bases had no gene match. Germline V gene lookup returns CDR1 KGHSH and CDR2 LQKENI. This CDR3 comprises 18 residues.